These 9 T cell receptor beta chains were all obtained from the same sample, sequenced in a study of T cell clonality in common variable immunodeficiency (dated by TCRdb to the mid-2010s). The library was generated by the immunoSEQ multiplex PCR assay. Entries here come from immuneACCESS through TCRdb and include only in-frame sequences with V and J called. Some clones fail to appear in such tables; in the studies checked, an unresolved V gene covers under half of the shortfall, and the cause of the remainder is unknown. Across this sample, about 64,000 clones were tabulated and none appeared just once. The top ten constitute 1.5% to 2% of the sample. Sample: peripheral blood mononuclear cells. All receptors come from a person aged 18 to 75 in good health.

This clone was seen ten or more times. The CDR3 is cut off 3 residues early in the read; its end comes from the germline J gene. The chain is built from TRBV5-1 and TRBJ1-4; maybe TRBD1 (5 bases). V shed 0 bases and J shed 7 bases, with 10 bases lying between them. The CDR3 loop spans 14 amino acids. Germline loops: CDR1 SGHRS, CDR2 YFSETQ. Partial CDR3 DNA: TGCGCCAGCAGCTTGGAGGGGTTCGGTGAAAAA. It codes for CASSLEGFGEK. The whole CDR3 region reads CASSLEGFGEKLFF.

This clone was counted ten times or more. CDR3 in amino acids: CSARDEGFMSTGELFF. Incomplete CDR3 DNA: TGCAGTGCTAGAGATGAGGGTTTTATGAGTACCGGGGAG. The rearrangement uses TRBV20-1 and TRBJ2-2; D perhaps matches TRBD2 (5 bases). The CDR3 end falls 3 residues outside the read, so it is completed with the germline J gene. This CDR3 region has 16 residues. Trimming stripped 0 bases from V and 5 bases from J, with 16 bases between. Germline V lookup: CDR1 DFQATT, CDR2 SNEGSKA (reference sequence).

This clone has at least ten counts. CDR3 loop: CSAQISTDTQYF. The part of the CDR3 DNA that was read is TGCAGCGCACAAATTAGCACAGATACG. The chain is built from TRBV29-1 and TRBJ2-3; no definite D call. The read is 3 residues too short to cover the CDR3 end, so that end is filled in from the germline J gene. Germline values: CDR1 SQVTM, CDR2 ANQGSEA. The V end lost 7 bases, the J end lost 0 bases, and 8 bases lay between the germline ends. The CDR3 totals 12 residues.

This clone came up many times. The CDR3 goes on 3 residues after the read ends, and that part is filled in from the germline J gene. The gene calls are TRBV20-1 and TRBJ2-7, with 12 bases matching TRBD2. CDR1 is DFQATT and CDR2 is SNEGSKA in the germline V gene (reference sequence). The V and J ends lost 0 bases and 2 bases, in that order; junction bases with no gene match: 8. CDR3 size: 17 residues. The CDR3 bases that were read are TGCAGTGCTAGAGATCCCTGGACTAGCGGGGCCCCCTACGAG. Translated: CSARDPWTSGAPYE. The CDR3 as a whole reads CSARDPWTSGAPYEQYF.

This clone was detected many times. The missing CDR3 end, 3 residues past where the read stops, is filled in from the germline J gene. This chain connects TRBV3-1 (or the pseudogene TRBV3-2) to TRBJ2-7; TRBD1 matches 8 bases. This CDR3 has 16 residues. Germline CDR1 is LGHDT and CDR2 is YNNKEL (reference sequence). V shed 2 bases, J shed 3 bases, and the junction held 9 bases outside the gene matches. The CDR3 is CASSQLGQGSNYEQYF. CDR3 bases read: TGTGCCAGCAGCCAACTTGGACAGGGAAGTAACTACGAG.

Ten or more counts support this clone. The read is 3 residues too short to cover the CDR3 end, so that end is filled in from the germline J gene. V is TRBV7-9 and J is TRBJ1-2; TRBD1 agrees at 7 bases. Losses at the gene ends were 4 bases for V and 2 bases for J; bases not matched to a gene: 7. CDR3 length equals 15 residues. Germline values: CDR1 SEHNR, CDR2 FQNEAQ (reference sequence). The CDR3 bases that were read are TGTGCCAGCAGCTCGACAGGGTGGGTAAACTATGGC. It yields the protein CASSSTGWVNYG. The full CDR3 sequence reads CASSSTGWVNYGYTF.

This clone was seen repeatedly, ten times or more. The read stops 3 residues short of the end of the CDR3; the missing end is completed from the germline J gene. The V call is TRBV6-1, the J call TRBJ2-7, with D perhaps TRBD1 (6 bases). Germline CDR1 and CDR2: MNHNS and SASEGT. Trimming left V 3 bases short and J 2 bases short, with 11 bases between. The CDR3 contains 14 residues. CDR3 sequence reads: CASSEGAGAYEQYF. CDR3 DNA, as far as it was read: TGTGCCAGCAGTGAGGGGGCAGGGGCCTACGAG.

This clone was recorded many times. The DNA ends 3 residues before the CDR3 does, and the rest of the CDR3 is filled in from the germline J gene. This rearrangement joins TRBV5-1 to TRBJ2-7; D remains unclear. The CDR3 consists of 15 residues. V dropped 4 bases and J dropped 2 bases, with 16 bases sitting between them. Germline loops: CDR1 SGHRS, CDR2 YFSETQ. CDR3 sequence reads: CASSPWADKAYEQYF. The CDR3 bases that were read are TGCGCCAGCAGCCCGTGGGCAGACAAAGCCTACGAG. Filled out from reference TRBV5-1 and TRBJ2-7, the complete variable domain reads KAGVTQTPRYLIKTRGQQVTLSCSPISGHRSVSWYQQTPGQGLQFLFEYFSETQRNKGNFPGRFSGRQFSNSRSEMNVSTLELGDSALYLCASSPWADKAYEQYFGPGTRLTVT.

This clone showed up many times. The read falls 3 residues short of the CDR3 end, and the missing part is taken from the germline J gene. The chain uses TRBV28 and TRBJ1-5; no reliable D call. This CDR3 has 12 residues. The V and J ends lost 6 bases and 6 bases respectively, with 9 bases between them. CDR1 is MDHEN, CDR2 SYDVKM, per germline. CDR3: CASSPLSQPQHF. The sequenced CDR3 bases are TGTGCCAGCAGCCCGCTAAGTCAGCCC.